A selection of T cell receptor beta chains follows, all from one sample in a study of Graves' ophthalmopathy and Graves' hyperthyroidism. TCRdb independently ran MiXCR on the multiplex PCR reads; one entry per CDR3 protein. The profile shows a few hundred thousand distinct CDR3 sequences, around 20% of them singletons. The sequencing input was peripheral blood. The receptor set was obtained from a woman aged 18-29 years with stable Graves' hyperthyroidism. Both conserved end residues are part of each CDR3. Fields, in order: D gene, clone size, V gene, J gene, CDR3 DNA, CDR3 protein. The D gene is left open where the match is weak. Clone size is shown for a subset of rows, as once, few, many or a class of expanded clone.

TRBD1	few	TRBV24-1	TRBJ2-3	TGTGCCACCAGTGATCCGGGACAGGGTAGCACAGATACGCAGTATTTT	CATSDPGQGSTDTQYF
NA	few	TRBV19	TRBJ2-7	TGTGCCAGTAGTCCACAAAGGGACGGTATCTACGAGCAGTACTTC	CASSPQRDGIYEQYF
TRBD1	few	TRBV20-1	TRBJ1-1	TGCAGTGCTAGCAGACAGGGAGGGGACACTGAAGCTTTCTTT	CSASRQGGDTEAFF
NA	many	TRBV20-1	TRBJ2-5	TGCAGTGCTCCTAACCACCAAGAGACCCAGTACTTC	CSAPNHQETQYF
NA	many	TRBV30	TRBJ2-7	TGTGCCTGGGCCCTTCCAGGGGAACCCTACGAGCAGTACTTC	CAWALPGEPYEQYF
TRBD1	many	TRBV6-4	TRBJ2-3	TGTGCCAGCAGCCCTCGGACAGGGGAGGGAGATACGCAGTATTTT	CASSPRTGEGDTQYF
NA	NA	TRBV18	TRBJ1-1	TGTGCCAGCTCACCATATCGGGGGGCCACTGAAGCTTGCTTT	CASSPYRGATEACF
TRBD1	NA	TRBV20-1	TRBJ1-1	TGCAGTGCACCTAGGACAGGCCACACTGAAGCTTTCTTT	CSAPRTGHTEAFF
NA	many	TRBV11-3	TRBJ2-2	TGTGCCAGCAGCTTAAATTCAGGATTGTACACCGGGGAGCTGTTTTTT	CASSLNSGLYTGELFF
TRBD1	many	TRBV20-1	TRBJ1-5	TGCAGTGCTAGTCTTCGACAGGGGGGACAGCCCCAGCATTTT	CSASLRQGGQPQHF
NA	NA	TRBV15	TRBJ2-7	TGTGCCACCAGCAGAGATTTGACGCCGGGATACGAGCAGTACTTC	CATSRDLTPGYEQYF
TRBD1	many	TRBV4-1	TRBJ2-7	TGCGCCAGCAGCCAACCTTTGGGACAGGGGGCCTCCTACGAGCAGTACTTC	CASSQPLGQGASYEQYF
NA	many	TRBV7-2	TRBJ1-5	TGTGCCAGCAGGAGGGGGGGAGACCCCGATCAGCCCCAGCATTTT	CASRRGGDPDQPQHF
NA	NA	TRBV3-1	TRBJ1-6	TGTGCCAGCAGCCAAGTTCACCTTGGGGGCGGCGAACGCAATTCACCCCTCCACTTT	CASSQVHLGGGERNSPLHF
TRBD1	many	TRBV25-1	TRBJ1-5	TGTGCCAGCAGTGAGGGACAGCTGCAGGGTCAGCCCCAGCATTTT	CASSEGQLQGQPQHF
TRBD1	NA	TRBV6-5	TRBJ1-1	TGTGCCAGCAGTTACGGACAGGGTGACACTGAAGCTTTCTTT	CASSYGQGDTEAFF
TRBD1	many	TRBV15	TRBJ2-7	TGTGCCACCAGCAGAACCGGGACAGGGCACCCTGTGGAGCAGTACTTC	CATSRTGTGHPVEQYF
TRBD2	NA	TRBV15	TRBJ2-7	TGTGCCACCAGCAGAGACCAGCGGGACTACTACGAGCAGTACTTC	CATSRDQRDYYEQYF
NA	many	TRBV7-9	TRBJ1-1	TGTGCCAGCAGCTTAGATGCAGGGGATGCTTTCTTT	CASSLDAGDAFF
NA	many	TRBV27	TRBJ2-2	TGTGCCAGCAATGGAGGGAACAGCGGGGAGCTGTTTTTT	CASNGGNSGELFF
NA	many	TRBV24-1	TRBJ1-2	TGTGCCACCAGTGACACCGGGACCTATGGCTACACCTTC	CATSDTGTYGYTF
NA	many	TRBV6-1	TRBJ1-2	TGTGCCAGCAGTGAGTTAAGGGGCACTGGCTACACCTTC	CASSELRGTGYTF
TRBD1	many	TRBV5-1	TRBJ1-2	TGCGCCAGCAGGTTCGTCGGGACAGATGGCTACACCTTC	CASRFVGTDGYTF
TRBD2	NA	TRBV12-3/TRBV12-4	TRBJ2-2	TGTGCCGGCAGTGCTTCGGGGGGAAGCCCCGGGGAGCTGTTTTTT	CAGSASGGSPGELFF
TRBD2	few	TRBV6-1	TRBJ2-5	TGTGCCAGCGGGAGGGTAGAGACCCAGTACTTC	CASGRVETQYF
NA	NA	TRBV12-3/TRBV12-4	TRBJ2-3	TGTGCCAGCGGTCACGCGGGGTGGGACTCCACCACAGATACGCAGTATTTT	CASGHAGWDSTTDTQYF
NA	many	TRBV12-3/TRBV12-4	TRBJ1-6	TGTGCCAGCAGTTCAGGGATGAATTCACCCCTCCACTTT	CASSSGMNSPLHF
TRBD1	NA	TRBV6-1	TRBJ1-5	TGTGCCAGCAGGAAACAGGGGGTAGGCAATCAGCCCCAGCATTTT	CASRKQGVGNQPQHF
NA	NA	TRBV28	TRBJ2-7	TGTGCCAGCACCTCCACAGGAGGGACCACCTACGAGCAGTACTTC	CASTSTGGTTYEQYF
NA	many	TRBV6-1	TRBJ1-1	TGTGCCAGCAGCGAGATCAGGGTTTCTGAAGCTTTCTTT	CASSEIRVSEAFF
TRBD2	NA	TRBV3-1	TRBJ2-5	TGTGCCAGCAGCCAAGATCTCAGCGGGCGGGAGAGACAAGAGACCCAGTACTTC	CASSQDLSGRERQETQYF
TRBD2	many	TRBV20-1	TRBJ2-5	TGCAGTGCTAGAGATCTCAGCGGGAGGGCCACAGAGACCCAGTACTTC	CSARDLSGRATETQYF
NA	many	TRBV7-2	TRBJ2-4	TGTGCCAGCAGCTTAGATGTAATCCGGCGGGACATTAAGTACTTC	CASSLDVIRRDIKYF
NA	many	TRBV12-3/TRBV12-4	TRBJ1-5	TGTGCCAGCAGTTTATACGAGAATAGCAATCAGCCCCAGCATTTT	CASSLYENSNQPQHF
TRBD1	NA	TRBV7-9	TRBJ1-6	TGTGCCAGCAAGACAGGGGGGAAGAATTCACCCCTCCACTTT	CASKTGGKNSPLHF
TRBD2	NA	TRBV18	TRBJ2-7	TGTGCCAGCTCACCTTCCCAGCGGGAGGGCCACGAGCAGTACTTC	CASSPSQREGHEQYF
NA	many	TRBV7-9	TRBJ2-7	TGTGCCAGCAGCTTAATGCCCGGACTGTCCTACGAGCAGTACTTC	CASSLMPGLSYEQYF
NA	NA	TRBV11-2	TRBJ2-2	TGTGCCAGCAGCTTCCGGGGGGCTAGCGCCGGGGAGCTGTTTTTT	CASSFRGASAGELFF
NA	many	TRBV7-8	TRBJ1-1	TGTGCCACCTCTGAGACCCCGGGACCGAACACTGAAGCTTTCTTT	CATSETPGPNTEAFF
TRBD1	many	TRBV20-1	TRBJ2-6	TGCAGTGCTGGGGACAGACTCTCTGGGGCCAACGTCCTGACTTTC	CSAGDRLSGANVLTF
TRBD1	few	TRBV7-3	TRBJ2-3	TGTGCCAGCAGCAGGGACAGGCAAAGCACAGATACGCAGTATTTT	CASSRDRQSTDTQYF
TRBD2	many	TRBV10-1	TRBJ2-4	TGCGCCAGAAGACCGGGACTAGCGTATTGGCTAGCCAAAAACATTCAGTACTTC	CARRPGLAYWLAKNIQYF
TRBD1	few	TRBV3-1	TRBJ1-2	TGTGCCAGCAGCCAACCTACAGGGGGCTATGGCTACACCTTC	CASSQPTGGYGYTF
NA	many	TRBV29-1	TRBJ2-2	TGCAGCGTTGATTCTAACTTGAACACCGGGGAGCTGTTTTTT	CSVDSNLNTGELFF
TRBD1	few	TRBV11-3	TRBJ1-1	TGTGCCAGCAGCTGGGGGACAGGGGGCGTTTCTGAAGCTTTCTTT	CASSWGTGGVSEAFF
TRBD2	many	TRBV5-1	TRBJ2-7	TGCGCCAGCAGCGGGAGGACTAGCGGCTACGAGCAGTACTTC	CASSGRTSGYEQYF
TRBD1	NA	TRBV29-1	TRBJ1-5	TGCAGCGTGGGACAGATCAATCAGCCCCAGCATTTT	CSVGQINQPQHF
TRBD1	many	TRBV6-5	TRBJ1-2	TGTGCCAGCAGTTTGCAGGGACAGGGGAGGTATGGCTACACCTTC	CASSLQGQGRYGYTF
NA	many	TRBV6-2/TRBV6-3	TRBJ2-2	TGTGCCAGCAGTTACCGGACGGGGGACACCGGGGAGCTGTTTTTT	CASSYRTGDTGELFF
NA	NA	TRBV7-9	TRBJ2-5	TGTGCCAGCAGCTTGCAGCGAGAGACCCAGTACTTC	CASSLQRETQYF
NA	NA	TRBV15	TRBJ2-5	TGTGCCACCAGCACGGGGAGCGAGACCCAGTACTTC	CATSTGSETQYF
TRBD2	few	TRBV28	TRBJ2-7	TGTGCCAGCAGTTTTATGGGACTAGCGGGAGGGTTCTCCTACGAGCAGTACTTC	CASSFMGLAGGFSYEQYF
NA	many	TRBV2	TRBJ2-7	TGTGCCACCCTGAGGAGGGGGGGCTACGAGCAGTACTTC	CATLRRGGYEQYF
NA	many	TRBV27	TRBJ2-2	TGTGCCAGCAGCCGTACATCCCCCGCGAACACCGGGGAGCTGTTTTTT	CASSRTSPANTGELFF
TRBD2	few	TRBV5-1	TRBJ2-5	TGCGCCAGCAGCTCGGATCCTAGCGGGAGGGGAGAGACCCAGTACTTC	CASSSDPSGRGETQYF
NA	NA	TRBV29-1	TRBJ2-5	TGCAGCTACCGGGAAGAGACCCAGTACTTC	CSYREETQYF
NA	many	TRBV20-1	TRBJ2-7	TGCAGTGCTAGAGCCCAGACCGGGGCCATCCTCGTAACCTACGAGCAGTACTTC	CSARAQTGAILVTYEQYF
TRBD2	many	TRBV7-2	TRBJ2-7	TGTGCCAGCAGCCCGGGACTAGCGACTAACGAGCAGTACTTC	CASSPGLATNEQYF
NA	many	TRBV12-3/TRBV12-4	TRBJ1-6	TGTGCCAGCACCTCGGGACGGCTCTATTCACCCCTCCACTTT	CASTSGRLYSPLHF
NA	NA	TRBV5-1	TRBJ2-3	TGCGCCAGCAGCTTGAATCGGGGAGATACGCAGTATTTT	CASSLNRGDTQYF